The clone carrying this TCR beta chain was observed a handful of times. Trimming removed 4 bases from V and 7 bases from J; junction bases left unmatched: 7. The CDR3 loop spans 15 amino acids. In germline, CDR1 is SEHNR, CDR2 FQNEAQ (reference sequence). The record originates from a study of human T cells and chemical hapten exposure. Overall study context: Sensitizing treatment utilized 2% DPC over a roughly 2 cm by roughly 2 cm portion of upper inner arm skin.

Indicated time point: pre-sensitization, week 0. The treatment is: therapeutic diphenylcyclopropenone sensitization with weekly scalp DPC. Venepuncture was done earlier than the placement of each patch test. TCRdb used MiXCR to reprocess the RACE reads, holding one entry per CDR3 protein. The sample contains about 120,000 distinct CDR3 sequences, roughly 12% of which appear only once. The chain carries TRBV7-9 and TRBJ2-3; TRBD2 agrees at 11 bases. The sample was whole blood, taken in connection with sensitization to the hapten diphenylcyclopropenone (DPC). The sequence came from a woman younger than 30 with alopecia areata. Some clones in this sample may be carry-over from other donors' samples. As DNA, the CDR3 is TGTGCCAGCAGCTCGATAGCGGGGGGGAAGAATACGCAGTATTTT. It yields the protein CASSSIAGGKNTQYF.